Described below is a single T cell receptor beta chain sequence and its context. Its antigen remains unidentified. Both 60 Vbeta primers and 13 Jbeta primers went into the PCR. Assay used: immunoSEQ multiplex PCR; TCRdb lists only in-frame clones, some missing. This repertoire includes around 130,000 clones. This sample is drawn from a study of cytomegalovirus exposure and HLA in healthy donors. The overall study: Early released data comprised some 85 million unique TCRs from HLA-typed donors. Study conclusions and caveats: Across donors, most TCRs were seen rarely, yet some public ones were widespread. An analysis done earlier found most TCR beta V segments productive about 87% or about 30% of the time.

The CDR3 has 19 residues. Losses at the gene ends were 5 bases for V and 0 bases for J; bases not matched to a gene: 16. The germline V gene encodes CDR1 SGHRS and CDR2 YFSETQ. The V gene is TRBV5-1, the J gene TRBJ2-2; 7 bases agree with TRBD1. Sequencing was carried out using PBMCs. The TCR comes from a woman in her sixties in good health and CMV-seronegative. DNA of the CDR3: TGCGCCAGCAGGTGGACTCCGGGACAGAGACTTGCGAACACCGGGGAGCTGTTTTTT. Translation: CASRWTPGQRLANTGELFF.